This TCR beta chain was retrieved from a study of cytomegalovirus exposure and HLA in healthy donors listed by TCRdb under 2017. Study-level background: According to an earlier analysis of 587 of the donors, 150 million to 200 million T cells yielded 95 million to 140 million unique TCR beta sequences and about 280 Gb of sequence data. Donor age, sex, ethnicity and CMV serostatus were compiled alongside the repertoire data. Among around 400 genotyped donors of the cohort, an average of about 220,000 unique TCR beta nucleotide sequences was sequenced per donor, of which 15% to 20% were non-productive. Among the roughly 400 genotyped donors, roughly 80% belonged to the genetic ancestry cluster associated with self-reported Caucasian donors. Class I and class II HLA loci were covered by the typing at four-digit resolution. A later genetic analysis used genome-wide SNP genotypes for about 65% of the 666 donors, treating that subset as a discovery cohort. Using immunosequencing, the study profiled T cell repertoires from approximately 700 subjects and related those repertoires to cytomegalovirus serostatus. Four or five DR-DQ haplotypes were handled as single units for association and clustering because linkage in the cohort was strong. All discovery cohort repertoires had been generated using a single sequencing platform. The study aimed to test whether cataloging public T cell receptors could reveal signatures of past pathogen exposure. The study combined high-throughput TCR immunosequencing, statistical association of individual TCRs with disease status, and machine learning to predict cytomegalovirus infection status. An earlier analysis of 500 to 650 of the donors applied high-throughput TCR beta sequencing to assess whether each TCR beta V gene segment acted as functional or pseudogenic. To study patterns of TCR occurrence, a later analysis re-analyzed previously published TCR beta repertoires from around 660 donors and added high-resolution HLA genotyping. Rather than drawing on any new phenotypic data, the later analysis identified candidate immune exposures from TCR beta sequences and the way those sequences occurred across donors. Along with the approximately 670-subject first cohort, a separate validation cohort of over a hundred different subjects was used. Typing coverage varied by locus: roughly 620-640 donors for A, B, C, DRB1 and DQB1; about 520 for DQA1; nearly 610 for DPA1; around 450 for DPB1. Around 320 gigabases of sequencing data and tens of millions of unique TCR sequences were included in an early release covering about 700 HLA-typed donors.

Broader findings and caveats from the paper: A later genetic analysis associated a missense DCLRE1C variant with V-gene and J-gene trimming of TCR beta chains, and an independent cohort replicated the association. A later analysis found that TCR association rates varied across HLA loci, with DRB1 alleles showing the most associated TCRs and HLA-C alleles the fewest. Most TCR sequences were observed very rarely across donors, whereas some public TCRs were present in many individuals. The study listed 150 to 200 TCR beta chains as associated with cytomegalovirus. Because counts were too low, seventeen rarely observed V segments, including chromosome 9 orphons, were excluded from the earlier analysis of 587 of the donors. In vitro tests confirmed that a few of the cytomegalovirus-associated TCR beta chains recognize cytomegalovirus antigens. The classifier was reported to diagnose cytomegalovirus status with high specificity and sensitivity in both the original cohort and the validation cohort. A later analysis found that most CMV-associated TCR beta chains appeared HLA-restricted, with HLA associations seemingly driven largely by CMV exposure. The 87-base-pair reads could not distinguish some IMGT-functional V segments, including TRBV6-2 and TRBV6-3, so those segments were excluded. Only TCR beta chains were sequenced in this cohort, and the absence of alpha or paired-chain data limited detectable features. In a later analysis, HLA-associated TCR beta chains showed more clonal expansion and lower generation probabilities than non-associated chains that were equally common. A later genetic analysis reported fewer N-insertions in productive TCRs among donors in an Asian-associated ancestry cluster than the roughly 670-donor mean. Specific HLA alleles were associated with 15,000 to 20,000 TCR beta sequences at a false discovery rate of 0.05 in a later analysis. Sequencing depth was assumed to be roughly uniform across donors in the presence/absence analyses, though that assumption may not hold. A group of highly shared sequence variants was considered likely to be a technical artifact of the sequencing pipeline. Correlated functional status among segregating V segments might be attributable to linkage disequilibrium, but an unknown experimental factor could not be ruled out. A further reported finding was that TCR beta sequences accurately predicted the HLA-A and HLA-B alleles for most subjects in the first cohort. According to the authors, the approach could potentially be generalized to other disease states and immunological phenotypes. Immune exposure information for the cohort was limited to CMV serostatus. An earlier analysis of around 540 of the donors showed that most TCR beta V segments appeared in productive rearrangements either about 87% or about 30% of the time, which broadly matched IMGT annotations. HLA typing was unavailable for some donors at each locus, so association tests used only the typed subset. Several of the top co-occurrence clusters appeared to be linked to parvovirus B19, influenza, CMV and Epstein-Barr virus, according to a later analysis. When HLA alleles, especially DR and DQ, strongly co-occurred, TCR associations were difficult to assign to individual alleles.

The library was made by the immunoSEQ multiplex PCR assay. A mixture of 60 forward primers for TCR Vbeta segments and 13 reverse primers for TCR Jbeta segments was used in the multiplex PCR. The CDR3 region of rearranged TCR beta genes was amplified from genomic DNA with a multiplex PCR assay. Amplified TCR beta libraries were sequenced as 87-base-pair reads on the Illumina HiSeq System. The paper's processing steps were these. In a later analysis, roughly 80 million unique TCR beta chains were counted across the 666 repertoires, and roughly 11 million of these chains were shared by at least two donors. Raw reads were error-corrected and collapsed into unique sequences by a nearest-neighbor algorithm in which closely related sequences were merged to remove PCR and sequencing errors. V, D and J gene segments were assigned by aligning CDR3 sequences to IMGT reference sequences. For a sequence to be retained, a match of at least six nucleotides to both a V gene segment and a J gene segment was required. Rearrangements were called productive when the CDR3 lacked stop codons and stayed in frame with V and J; all others were non-productive. CDR3 was defined by IMGT convention, running from the second conserved V-encoded cysteine to the conserved J-encoded phenylalanine. In an earlier analysis of more than 550 of the donors, sequences lacking an unambiguous match to a single V gene segment were excluded. An earlier analysis of several hundred of the donors classified V segments as functional when productive rearrangements were above 56.7% and as segregating when the standard deviation between donors was above 5%. To diagnose cytomegalovirus status from the catalog of TCR beta chain sequences, a statistical classification framework was built. In a later analysis, V and J genes were assigned by comparing TCR nucleotide sequences against IMGT/GENE-DB human TR gene sequences. Using the TCRdist pipeline, a later analysis assigned CDR3 sequences along with most-parsimonious VDJ recombination scenarios. In a later analysis, every TCR beta chain was defined by the combination of its CDR3 amino acid sequence and its V-gene family, and reads without a unique V-gene family were dropped. To address suspected cross-contamination and a sequencing artifact, a later analysis removed 592 highly shared, low-generation-probability nucleotide sequences. In a later analysis, a clonal expansion index for each public chain was calculated from normalized within-repertoire ranks of inferred template counts. In a later analysis, generation probabilities were computed using a VDJ recombination model fitted to out-of-frame rearrangements, and the results were checked against IGoR. Hypergeometric tests were used in a later analysis to score TCR-TCR, TCR-HLA and TCR-CMV co-occurrence, with a repertoire-size bias correction applied to the TCR pairs. To estimate false discovery rates, a later analysis permuted the HLA or CMV assignments 20 times. In a later analysis, co-occurring TCRs were grouped using DBSCAN, and TCRdist sequence similarity was added for clustering within HLA-allele-positive subsets. Co-occurrence clustering excluded repertoires with fewer than 30,000 or more than 120,000 public chains, plus five with anomalous nucleotide sharing. TCRdb's version of the immuneACCESS table is confined to in-frame rearrangements and falls short of the full clone set. An unresolved V gene accounts for under half of the shortfall where checked; the remainder is of unknown origin. V, J and clone size are taken as reported in that table, and D and trimming were inferred from the DNA itself. For this sample the table gives tens of thousands of clones, of which around 75% were detected only once. Of the sample, roughly 51% is held by the ten largest clones.

The CDR3 holds 14 amino acids from the cysteine to the phenylalanine. Only CDR3 DNA is held: 42 bases, read in frame from base 1. V is cut back by 6 bases and J by 2 bases, with 3 bases in the junction unmatched. CDR1 and CDR2 were assigned from the germline V gene as MDHEN and SYDVKM. The cohort was made up of under 800 healthy bone marrow donors. At the time of sampling, every cohort member was nominally healthy, though immune exposures that went unrecorded were likely present. The donor was CMV seropositive and was included in the group of approximately 310 seropositive cohort members. A peripheral blood sample was provided by each donor, and peripheral blood mononuclear cells were used for TCR beta sequencing. The Qiagen DNeasy Blood Extraction Kit was used to extract genomic DNA from the blood cell samples. Comment on this clone: No antigen is known for it. Per-base qualities were not stored, and no clone one base away is much larger.

The sequencing input was PBMCs. This receptor chain uses TRBV28 and TRBJ2-1, and 8 junctional nucleotides match TRBD2. The sequence derives from a man aged 45-65 years in good health and CMV-seropositive. The nucleotide sequence is TGTGCCAGCAGCCGTAGCGGGACCTACAATGAGCAGTTCTTC. This sequence encodes CASSRSGTYNEQFF.